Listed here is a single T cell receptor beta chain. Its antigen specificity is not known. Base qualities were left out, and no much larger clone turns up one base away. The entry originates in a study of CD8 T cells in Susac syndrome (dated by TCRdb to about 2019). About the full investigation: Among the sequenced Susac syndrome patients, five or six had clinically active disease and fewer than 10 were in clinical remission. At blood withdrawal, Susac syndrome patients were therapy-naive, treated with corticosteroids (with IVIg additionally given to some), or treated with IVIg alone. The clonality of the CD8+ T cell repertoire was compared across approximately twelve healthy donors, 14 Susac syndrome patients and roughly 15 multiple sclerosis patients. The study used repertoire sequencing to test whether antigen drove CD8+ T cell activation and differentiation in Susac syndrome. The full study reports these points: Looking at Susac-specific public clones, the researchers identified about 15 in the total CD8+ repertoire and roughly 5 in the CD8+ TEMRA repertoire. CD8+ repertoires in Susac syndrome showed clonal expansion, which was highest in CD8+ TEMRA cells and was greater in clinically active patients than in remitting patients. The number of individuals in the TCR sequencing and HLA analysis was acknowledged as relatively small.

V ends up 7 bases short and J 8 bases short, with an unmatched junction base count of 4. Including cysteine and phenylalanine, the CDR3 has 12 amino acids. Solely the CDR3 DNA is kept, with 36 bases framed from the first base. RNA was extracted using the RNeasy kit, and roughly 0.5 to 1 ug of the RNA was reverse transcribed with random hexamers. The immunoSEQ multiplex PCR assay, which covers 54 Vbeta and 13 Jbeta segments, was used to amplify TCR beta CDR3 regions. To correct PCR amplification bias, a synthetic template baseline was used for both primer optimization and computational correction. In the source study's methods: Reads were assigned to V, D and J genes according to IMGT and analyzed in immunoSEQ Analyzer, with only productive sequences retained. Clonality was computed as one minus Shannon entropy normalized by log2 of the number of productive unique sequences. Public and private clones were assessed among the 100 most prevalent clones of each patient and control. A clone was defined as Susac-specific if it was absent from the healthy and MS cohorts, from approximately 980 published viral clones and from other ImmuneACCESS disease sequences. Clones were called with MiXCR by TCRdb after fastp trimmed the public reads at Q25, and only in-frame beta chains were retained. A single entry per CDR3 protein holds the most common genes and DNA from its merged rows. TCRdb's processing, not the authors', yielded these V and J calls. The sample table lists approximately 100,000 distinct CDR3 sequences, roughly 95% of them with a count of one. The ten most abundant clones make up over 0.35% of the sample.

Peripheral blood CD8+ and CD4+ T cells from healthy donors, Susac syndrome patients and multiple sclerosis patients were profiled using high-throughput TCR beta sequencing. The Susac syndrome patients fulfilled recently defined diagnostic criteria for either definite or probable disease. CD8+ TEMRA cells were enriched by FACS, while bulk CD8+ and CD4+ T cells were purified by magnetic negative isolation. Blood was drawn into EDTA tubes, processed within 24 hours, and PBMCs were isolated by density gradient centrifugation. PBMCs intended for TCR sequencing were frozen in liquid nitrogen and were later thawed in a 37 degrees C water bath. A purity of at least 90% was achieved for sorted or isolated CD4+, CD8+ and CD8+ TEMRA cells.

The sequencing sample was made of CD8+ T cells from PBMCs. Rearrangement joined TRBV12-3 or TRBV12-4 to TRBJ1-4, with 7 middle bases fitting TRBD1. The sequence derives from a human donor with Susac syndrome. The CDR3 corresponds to CASKLQGEKLFF. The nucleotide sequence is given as TGTGCCAGCAAATTACAGGGGGAAAAACTGTTTTTT.